The sequence of this T cell receptor (beta chain) was determined in a study of T-cell memory formation after mild COVID-19. Background on the study: Each donor largely had its own TCR clusters.

Study-level findings and limits: While clones contracting from day 15 to 85 were balanced between CD4 and CD8, later expanders leaned CD4+.

As to this clonotype: Its antigen remains unidentified.

Libraries for TCRalpha and TCRbeta carried sample barcodes and unique molecular identifiers via 5'RACE. TCRdb itself ran the 5' RACE reads through MiXCR, one entry per CDR3 protein. Here the sample spans 150,000 to 200,000 distinct CDR3 sequences, roughly 31% being singletons. CDR3 length: 13 amino acids. Germline V gene data show CDR1 as SQVTM and CDR2 as ANQGSEA. V was cut by 5 bases and J by 2 bases, with 12 bases left in between. The chain carries TRBV29-1 and TRBJ1-2, with D possibly TRBD1 on 5 matching bases. Sample: PBMCs or a T cell subset sorted from them (not recorded which). The clonotype originates from an adult woman who had mild COVID-19 (a few samples of this study predate the infection). Cell type and time point are not known. CDR3 protein: CSVRTPRNYGYTF. CDR3 DNA sequence: TGCAGCGTTAGGACACCTCGGAACTATGGCTACACCTTC.